Listed here are 21 T cell receptor beta chains from one sample, sequenced in a study of blood T cell repertoires in COVID-19. Sequencing used immunoSEQ multiplex PCR; TCRdb keeps in-frame clones, though not all of them. This table holds 190,000 or so clones, about 89% found once. The sample was peripheral blood. All receptors come from a man aged 35 to 55 with active or convalescent COVID-19.

The chain carries TRBV27 and TRBJ2-2, with 8 positions matching TRBD1. CDR3 size: 19 residues. V was pared by 7 bases and J by 4 bases, with 20 bases of the junction left unmatched. Germline V gene lookup returns CDR1 MNHEY and CDR2 SMNVEV (reference sequence). Here the CDR3 DNA reads TGTGCCAGCAAACACTTGACCTCAGGGGGCGAGGTTGGCACCGGGGAGCTGTTTTTT. Its translation: CASKHLTSGGEVGTGELFF.

V gene TRBV10-3 combines with J gene TRBJ1-2; 11 bases line up with TRBD1. This CDR3 is 13 amino acids long. CDR1 ENHRY and CDR2 SYGVKD come from the germline V gene. J was trimmed by 8 bases and V by 7 bases; bases with no gene match: 6. The DNA of the CDR3 is TGTGCCATCACCCGGGACAGGGGGTACGGCTACACCTTC. Encoded protein: CAITRDRGYGYTF.

The genes are TRBV5-1 and TRBJ1-2, with 7 nucleotides matching TRBD1. Germline CDR1 and CDR2: SGHRS and YFSETQ. The CDR3 runs to 15 residues. With V trimmed by 0 bases and J by 4 bases, 6 bases remained unmatched. The CDR3 loop is CASSLGGQTSYGYTF. CDR3 sequence (DNA): TGCGCCAGCAGCTTGGGGGGACAGACCAGCTATGGCTACACCTTC. Looking up the rest from reference TRBV5-1 and TRBJ1-2 gives the full variable domain: KAGVTQTPRYLIKTRGQQVTLSCSPISGHRSVSWYQQTPGQGLQFLFEYFSETQRNKGNFPGRFSGRQFSNSRSEMNVSTLELGDSALYLCASSLGGQTSYGYTFGSGTRLTVV.

The CDR3 loop is CASSGGYEQYF. The CDR3 DNA sequence: TGTGCCAGCTCGGGGGGATACGAGCAGTACTTC. The chain joins TRBV18 to TRBJ2-7; maybe TRBD2 (6 bases). With 6 bases removed from V and 4 bases from J, the gap between germline ends came to 7 bases. The CDR3 is 11 amino acids. CDR1 and CDR2 from the germline V gene are KGHSH and LQKENI.

The chain uses TRBV19 and TRBJ2-7; tentatively, D is TRBD2 (5 bases). The CDR3 covers 16 residues. CDR1 LNHDA and CDR2 SQIVND come from the germline V gene (reference sequence). V was shortened by 3 bases and J by 2 bases, with 17 bases between the two germline ends. The CDR3 DNA is TGTGCCAGTAGTATGGGAGTCGGAATGGCGGCCTACGAGCAGTACTTC. It specifies CASSMGVGMAAYEQYF.

This chain uses TRBV6-5 with TRBJ1-1; D unresolved. The CDR3 has 14 amino acids. Germline-derived CDR1 and CDR2 are MNHEY and SVGAGI. The V and J ends lost 2 bases and 3 bases respectively, with 10 bases between them. CDR3 nucleotide sequence: TGTGCCAGCAGTTACAATGGCCGGGACACTGAAGCTTTCTTT. Protein sequence: CASSYNGRDTEAFF.

The V and J genes are TRBV27 and TRBJ2-7; D remains ambiguous. The CDR3 length is 16 residues. V was shortened by 1 base and J by 4 bases, with 17 bases between the two germline ends. Germline values: CDR1 MNHEY, CDR2 SMNVEV (reference sequence). Here the CDR3 DNA reads TGTGCCAGCAGTTTATTTTCAGCAGGTGGTTTTTACGAGCAGTACTTC. It is translated as CASSLFSAGGFYEQYF.

The V gene is TRBV4-3, the J gene TRBJ1-2, with D unresolved. The CDR3 is 15 amino acids. V lost 4 bases and J lost 3, with 15 bases in between. Per the germline V gene, CDR1 is LGHNA and CDR2 is YSLEER. CDR3 sequence (DNA): TGCGCCAGCAGCCCGCAGAGAGGGTCGGACTATGGCTACACCTTC. Protein: CASSPQRGSDYGYTF.

A single count supports this clone. The genes are TRBV29-1 and TRBJ2-3, with 11 bases aligning to TRBD2. V lost 7 bases and J lost 3; bases outside the gene matches: 3. Germline values: CDR1 SQVTM, CDR2 ANQGSEA. The length of the CDR3 is 13 residues. This CDR3 reads CSDRLAGTDTQYF. The CDR3, as DNA: TGCAGCGACCGACTAGCGGGGACAGATACGCAGTATTTT.

This chain joins TRBV20-1 and TRBJ1-5; D is perhaps TRBD1 (6 bases). With 3 bases removed from V and 9 bases from J, the gap between germline ends came to 12 bases. Germline V gene sequence: CDR1 DFQATT, CDR2 SNEGSKA (reference sequence). CDR3 length: 12 amino acids. CDR3 coding DNA: TGCAGTGCTAGTTTAGGGGGATGGCCCCAGCATTTT. Its protein is CSASLGGWPQHF.

This clone was seen just once. V and J are TRBV6-5 and TRBJ2-2; no clear D gene. Germline values: CDR1 MNHEY, CDR2 SVGAGI. The CDR3 has 14 residues. V lost 0 bases and J lost 6, with 8 bases in between. The CDR3, as DNA: TGTGCCAGCAGTTACTCGAGTGGAGCCGGGGAGCTGTTTTTT. Its translation: CASSYSSGAGELFF.

A few counts support this clone. The chain has TRBV5-1 and TRBJ2-2; tentative D call: TRBD2 (6 bases). With 2 bases removed from V and 6 bases from J, the gap between germline ends came to 11 bases. The CDR3 has 14 residues. Looked up from germline, CDR1 is SGHRS and CDR2 is YFSETQ. The CDR3 nucleotides are TGCGCCAGCAGCTTACAAGGGGAGGCCGGGGAGCTGTTTTTT. Encoded protein: CASSLQGEAGELFF.

V gene TRBV7-2 combines with J gene TRBJ1-1, with 8 nucleotides matching TRBD1. Trimming at V came to 1 base and at J to 5 bases, leaving 12 bases not matched to a gene. This CDR3 comprises 17 residues. Germline V gives CDR1 SGHTA, CDR2 FQGNSA. CDR3 sequence (DNA): TGTGCCAGCAGCTTAGGTACCCCACAGGGGGGGCTGACTGAAGCTTTCTTT. This gives the protein CASSLGTPQGGLTEAFF.

The chain couples TRBV27 to TRBJ2-7; 11 nucleotides agree with TRBD2. V lost 4 bases, J lost 2 bases, and 4 bases stayed unmatched. Germline CDR1 MNHEY, CDR2 SMNVEV (reference sequence). This CDR3 has 15 residues. The CDR3 loop is CASSSQTSGTYEQYF. Here the CDR3 DNA reads TGTGCCAGCAGTTCTCAGACTAGCGGGACCTACGAGCAGTACTTC.

J is TRBJ1-1 and V is TRBV9, with no clear D. This CDR3 has 15 residues. Germline CDR1 reads SGDLS; CDR2 reads YYNGEE. Trimming cost V 0 bases and J 0 bases, with 9 bases left between them. The CDR3 bases are TGTGCCAGCAGCGTAGGAGGGATGCTGAACACTGAAGCTTTCTTT. The encoded protein is CASSVGGMLNTEAFF.

The DNA for the CDR3 is TGTGCCAGCAGTTACTCGCTGAGGAGGAGCAATCAGCCCCAGCATTTT. It codes for CASSYSLRRSNQPQHF. The rearrangement links TRBV6-2 or TRBV6-3 to TRBJ1-5, with D hard to call. Trimming shortened V by 0 bases and J by 1 base, and 10 bases separated the two germline ends. The CDR3 has 16 residues. Germline CDR1 reads MNHEY; CDR2 reads SVGEGT.

J is TRBJ1-5 and V is TRBV2; 9 bases fit TRBD1. Germline V CDR1 and CDR2: SNHLY, FYNNEI. Trimming at V came to 5 bases and at J to 3 bases, leaving 8 bases not matched to a gene. This CDR3 comprises 16 residues. The CDR3 bases are TGTGCCAGCAGTCTCACCGGGACAGGGAACAATCAGCCCCAGCATTTT. Translated: CASSLTGTGNNQPQHF.

The rearrangement joins TRBV28 to TRBJ2-5; TRBD2 agrees at 8 bases. Trimming took 5 bases from V and 5 from J; bases not matched to a gene: 7. CDR1 is MDHEN and CDR2 is SYDVKM in the germline V gene. The CDR3 runs to 14 residues. The chain's CDR3 is CASSPGGARETQYF. The CDR3 nucleotides are TGTGCCAGCAGTCCCGGGGGGGCGCGTGAGACCCAGTACTTC. The full variable domain, its missing parts supplied by reference TRBV28 and TRBJ2-5, is DVKVTQSSRYLVKRTGEKVFLECVQDMDHENMFWYRQDPGLGLRLIYFSYDVKMKEKGDIPEGYSVSREKKERFSLILESASTNQTSMYLCASSPGGARETQYFGPGTRLLVL.

The gene calls are TRBV27 and TRBJ1-5, with D possibly TRBD1 on 5 matching bases. V was cut by 6 bases and J by 3 bases, with 18 bases left in between. This CDR3 has 16 residues. Germline lookup yields CDR1 MNHEY and CDR2 SMNVEV (reference sequence). CDR3 sequence (DNA): TGTGCCAGCAGATCCCTAAAAGGGGCAGACAATCAGCCCCAGCATTTT. Amino acid sequence: CASRSLKGADNQPQHF.

This sequence joins TRBV12-3 or TRBV12-4 and TRBJ1-1; tentatively, D is TRBD1 (5 bases). V was pared by 5 bases and J by 10 bases, with 14 bases between. The CDR3 loop spans 12 amino acids. The CDR3 bases are TGTGCCAGCAGTCAGGGTGGGTGGGCAGCTTTCTTT. Encoded protein: CASSQGGWAAFF.

The gene calls are TRBV5-5 and TRBJ2-5, with a weak D call TRBD1 (5 bases). The V and J ends lost 0 bases and 4 bases respectively, with 16 bases between them. Germline values: CDR1 SGHKS, CDR2 YYEKEE (reference sequence). This CDR3 region has 16 residues. In DNA form, the CDR3 reads TGTGCCAGCAGCTTGGGTGCAGGGTTCGTTCGAGAGACCCAGTACTTC. Translated, it gives CASSLGAGFVRETQYF.